This T cell receptor (beta chain) was sequenced for a study of follicular helper T cells after annual influenza vaccination. Repertoires were generated with immunoSEQ multiplex PCR, while TCRdb's copy carries only in-frame clones and drops some. This sample has 5,700 or so clones; roughly 84% occur once, and the top ten carry just over 2.5%. Time point denoted: 2015-2016 season, 7 days after influenza vaccination. Germline CDR1 is MDHEN and CDR2 is SYDVKM. The CDR3 extends over 19 amino acids. Trimming removed 2 bases at V and 0 bases at J, with 17 bases between. The source is an adult who received the influenza vaccine. The input for sequencing was CXCR5+ CD38- circulating T follicular helper cells from blood, taken 7 days after influenza vaccination. Indicated subset: circulating Tfh, non-naive CD4+CXCR5+PD-1+ (ICOS+CD38+ or ICOS-CD38-). V and J are TRBV28 and TRBJ1-6; D remains ambiguous. The CDR3 coding sequence is TGTGCCAGCAGTTTACGTCTAGGACGGCTAAGCTCCTATAATTCACCCCTCCACTTT. It specifies CASSLRLGRLSSYNSPLHF.